This entry lists 5 T cell receptor beta chains sequenced from one sample in a study of blood T cell repertoires in COVID-19. Measured with immunoSEQ multiplex PCR; TCRdb has only the in-frame clones, and not every one. The table shows approximately 67,000 clones, with around 87% occurring only once. The sequenced sample consisted of peripheral blood. The receptors here all came from a man aged 50-60 years with active COVID-19.

The chain is built from TRBV7-9 and TRBJ1-1; possible D gene TRBD1, 5 bases. The CDR3 is 16 residues long. Germline V CDR1 and CDR2: SEHNR, FQNEAQ (reference sequence). Trimming took off 1 base at V and 3 bases at J, with 15 bases between the two ends. The CDR3 is CASSLVGRGPYTEAFF. The CDR3 nucleotides read TGTGCCAGCAGCTTAGTTGGGAGGGGACCCTACACTGAAGCTTTCTTT.

The rearrangement links TRBV5-1 to TRBJ2-5; D is perhaps TRBD1 (6 bases). The V gene's germline CDR1 is SGHRS and CDR2 YFSETQ. Trimming took 3 bases from V and 0 from J, leaving 9 bases between them. The CDR3 loop spans 14 amino acids. The CDR3 sequence is CASSSGQNQETQYF. The CDR3 nucleotides read TGCGCCAGCAGCTCCGGACAGAACCAAGAGACCCAGTACTTC.

This chain joins TRBV5-5 and TRBJ2-5, with D possibly matching TRBD1 (6 bases). V was cut by 5 bases and J by 5 bases, with 19 bases left in between. This CDR3 is built from 15 residues. Germline V gives CDR1 SGHKS, CDR2 YYEKEE (reference sequence). CDR3 DNA: TGTGCCAGCAGTCCGGGCGGGTCCAGGGGCGAGACCCAGTACTTC. This gives the protein CASSPGGSRGETQYF.

This clone is a singleton in its sample. CDR3 loop: CASIEGAAPDTQYF. The CDR3 DNA reads TGTGCCAGCATCGAGGGAGCCGCCCCAGATACGCAGTATTTT. The genes are TRBV28 and TRBJ2-3; tentative D call: TRBD2 (5 bases). Germline assignment: CDR1 MDHEN and CDR2 SYDVKM. The CDR3 spans 14 residues. Trimming removed 7 bases at V and 4 bases at J, with 15 bases between.

The V and J genes are TRBV27 and TRBJ2-7; 7 positions agree with TRBD2. This CDR3 comprises 13 residues. CDR1 is MNHEY and CDR2 is SMNVEV in the germline V gene (reference sequence). The trim removed 3 bases at V and 4 bases at J, leaving 3 bases unmatched. The CDR3 is CASSLGGGYEQYF. CDR3 nucleotide sequence: TGTGCCAGCAGTTTGGGCGGGGGTTACGAGCAGTACTTC.